This TCR beta chain originates from a study of cytomegalovirus exposure and HLA in healthy donors. Findings of the study overall: Cytomegalovirus-associated TCR beta chains were listed, numbering around 150. The authors considered a cluster of highly shared sequence variants likely to be a sequencing artifact.

The PCR employed 60 Vbeta primers together with 13 Jbeta primers. Clones were read by immunoSEQ multiplex PCR, and TCRdb kept only the in-frame ones, dropping some. In the table there are roughly 100,000 clones, 76% of which are singletons. With 6 bases removed from V and 0 bases from J, the gap between germline ends came to 8 bases. The CDR3 loop spans 13 amino acids. CDR1 is SGHVS, CDR2 FNYEAQ, per germline. About this clone itself: Its antigen is undetermined.

What was sequenced was PBMCs. The source is a young woman in good health and CMV-seropositive. The rearrangement links TRBV7-6 to TRBJ1-1, with D hard to call. The DNA of the CDR3 is TGTGCCAGCAGAGAACTCGTGAACACTGAAGCTTTCTTT. It translates to CASRELVNTEAFF.